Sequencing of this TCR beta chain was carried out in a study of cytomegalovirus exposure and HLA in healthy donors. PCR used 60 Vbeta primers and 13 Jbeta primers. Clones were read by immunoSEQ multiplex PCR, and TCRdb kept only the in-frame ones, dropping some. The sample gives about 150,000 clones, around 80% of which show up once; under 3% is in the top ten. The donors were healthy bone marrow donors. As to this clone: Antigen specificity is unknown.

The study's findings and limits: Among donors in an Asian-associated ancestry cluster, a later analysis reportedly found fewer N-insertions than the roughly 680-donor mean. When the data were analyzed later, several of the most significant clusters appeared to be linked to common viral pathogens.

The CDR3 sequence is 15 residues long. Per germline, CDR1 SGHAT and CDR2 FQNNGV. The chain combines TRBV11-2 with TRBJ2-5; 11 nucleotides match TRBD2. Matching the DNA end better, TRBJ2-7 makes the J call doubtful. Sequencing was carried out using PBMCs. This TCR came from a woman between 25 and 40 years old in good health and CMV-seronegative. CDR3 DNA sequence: TGTGCCAGCAGCGCCACTAGCGGGAGTTTATACGAGCAGTACTTC. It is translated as CASSATSGSLYEQYF.